The present entry profiles one T cell receptor beta chain with its context. CDR1 and CDR2 (germline): SQVTM, ANQGSEA. V was shortened by 8 bases and J by 0 bases, with 13 bases between the two germline ends. The CDR3 loop spans 13 amino acids. RNA transcripts served as the template for amplifying TCR beta CDR3 regions. The TCR CDR3 first-round RT-PCR relied on the HTBI primer set. TCRdb passed the multiplex PCR reads through MiXCR, listing each CDR3 protein once. The sample yields approximately 500,000 distinct CDR3 sequences, 46% seen once. The study left out patients who had uncontrolled infection, other autoimmune disease, pregnancy or lactation. This sample is drawn from a study of T cells in Graves' hyperthyroidism and ophthalmopathy.

The sequencing input was peripheral blood or thyroid tissue (not recorded which). The origin of this receptor is a woman under 30 with Graves' hyperthyroidism. This rearrangement joins TRBV29-1 to TRBJ1-1; D unclear. CDR3 sequence: CSLVLGMNTEAFF. CDR3 DNA: TGCAGCTTAGTTTTAGGGATGAACACTGAAGCTTTCTTT.